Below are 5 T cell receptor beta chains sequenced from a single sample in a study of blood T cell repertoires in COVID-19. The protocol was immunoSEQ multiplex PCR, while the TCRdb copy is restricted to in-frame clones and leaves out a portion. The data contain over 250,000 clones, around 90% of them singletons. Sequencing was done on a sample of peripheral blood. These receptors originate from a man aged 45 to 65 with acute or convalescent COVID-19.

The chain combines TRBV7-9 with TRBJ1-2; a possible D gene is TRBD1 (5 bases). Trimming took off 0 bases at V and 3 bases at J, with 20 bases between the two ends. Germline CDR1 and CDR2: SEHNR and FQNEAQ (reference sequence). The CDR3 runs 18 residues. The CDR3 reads CASSLAYGSEKGYYGYTF. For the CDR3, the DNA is TGTGCCAGCAGCTTAGCTTACGGCTCCGAGAAGGGGTACTATGGCTACACCTTC.

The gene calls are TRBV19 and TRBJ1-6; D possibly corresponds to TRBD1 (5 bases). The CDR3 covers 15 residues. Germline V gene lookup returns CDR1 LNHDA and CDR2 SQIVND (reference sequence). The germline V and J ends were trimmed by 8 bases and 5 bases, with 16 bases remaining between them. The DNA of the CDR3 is TGTGCCAGTTCCCTCTCGACAGTCCATAATTCACCCCTCCACTTT. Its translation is CASSLSTVHNSPLHF.

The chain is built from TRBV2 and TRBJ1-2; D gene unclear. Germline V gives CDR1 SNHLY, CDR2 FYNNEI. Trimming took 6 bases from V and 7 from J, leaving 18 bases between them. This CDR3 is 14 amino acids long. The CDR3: CASRGGTLAAGYTF. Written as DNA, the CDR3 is TGTGCCAGCAGGGGTGGCACCTTAGCGGCTGGCTACACCTTC.

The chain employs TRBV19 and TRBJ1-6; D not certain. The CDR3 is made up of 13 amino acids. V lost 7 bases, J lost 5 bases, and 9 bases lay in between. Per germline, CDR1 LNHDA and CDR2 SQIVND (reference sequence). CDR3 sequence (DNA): TGTGCCAGTAAAGCAACGGATAATTCACCCCTCCACTTT. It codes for CASKATDNSPLHF.

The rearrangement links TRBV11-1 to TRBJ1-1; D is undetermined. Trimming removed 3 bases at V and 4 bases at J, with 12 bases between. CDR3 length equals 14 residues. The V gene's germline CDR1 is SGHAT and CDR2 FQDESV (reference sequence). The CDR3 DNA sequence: TGTGCCAGCAGCTTCCGGGTCGAGGGCACTGAAGCTTTCTTT. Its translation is CASSFRVEGTEAFF.